This T cell receptor (beta chain) was recorded in a study of neurological immune-mediated disorders. This clonotype was counted many times. The authors produced cDNA by 5'RACE using 10-nucleotide random UMIs. A single record per CDR3 protein comes from TCRdb applying MiXCR to the 5' RACE reads. In the table there are about 79,000 distinct CDR3 sequences, roughly 14% of which are singletons. Among the participants, healthy controls were blood bank volunteers in Maryland, USA. This CDR3 comprises 18 residues. Germline V CDR1 and CDR2: SQVTM, ANQGSEA. V usage is TRBV29-1 and J usage is TRBJ2-6, with D tentatively TRBD2 (5 bases). Material: PBMCs. The sequence was collected from a woman aged 45-65 years in good health. The CDR3 nucleotides read TGCAGATATACCTTAAGCGGAAAAGGGCCTGACGGGGCCAACGTCCTGACTTTC. It yields the protein CRYTLSGKGPDGANVLTF.